This T cell receptor (beta chain) was identified during a study of response to subunit inactivated influenza vaccine. Study results and limitations: The authors proposed limited new T cell recruitment per seasonal influenza vaccination.

The CDR3 loop spans 13 amino acids. CDR1 and CDR2 (germline): MNHNS, SASEGT. V was shortened by 8 bases and J by 1 base, with 10 bases between the two germline ends. At least ten counts were recorded for this clonotype. What it recognizes is unknown. Via MiXCR, TCRdb re-called the RT-PCR reads, giving one row per CDR3 protein. The data show about 530,000 distinct CDR3 sequences, about an eighth seen once. The sequence was collected from a man aged 50 to 59 who received an inactivated influenza vaccine. Material: PBMCs from blood, obtained on the day of vaccination. The chain recombines TRBV6-1 with TRBJ2-3; D may be TRBD1 (6 bases). Here the CDR3 reads CASRHRGTDTQYF. CDR3 sequence (DNA): TGTGCCAGCCGGCACAGGGGCACAGATACGCAGTATTTT.